The rows below give T cell receptor beta chains drawn from one sample of a study of T cells in Graves' hyperthyroidism and ophthalmopathy. TCRdb processed the multiplex PCR reads anew with MiXCR; each CDR3 protein has one entry. The repertoire holds some 740,000 distinct CDR3 sequences, with around 13% as singletons. Material: blood. These TCRs come from a young woman with Graves' hyperthyroidism. The CDR3 runs from the conserved cysteine through the conserved F or W. D genes are given only for firm matches. Clone size is given for some rows only: seen once, a few or many times, or a class if the clone is expanded.

J	size	length	V	D	DNA	CDR3
TRBJ2-7	once	14	TRBV6-2/TRBV6-3	.	TGTGCCAGCAGTTACTCGTTTTCCCGTTCCGAGCAGTACTTC	CASSYSFSRSEQYF
TRBJ1-1	many	16	TRBV5-6	.	TGTGCCAGCAGCTGGGGGCCTGGGGGCTCGAGCACTGAAGCTTTCTTT	CASSWGPGGSSTEAFF
TRBJ2-5	few	15	TRBV28	.	TGTGCCAGCAGCATGTACACCGGGCCCCAAGAGACCCAGTACTTC	CASSMYTGPQETQYF
TRBJ2-3	many	15	TRBV18	.	TGTGCCAGCTCACCAATCCGGGCCAATTTCGACACGCAGTATTTT	CASSPIRANFDTQYF
TRBJ2-3	.	19	TRBV4-1	TRBD2	TGCGCCAGCAGCCTCATAAAAATAACGAGCGGGAGGGTCACAGATACGCAGTATTTT	CASSLIKITSGRVTDTQYF
TRBJ2-5	many	19	TRBV6-1	TRBD2	TGTGCCAGCAGTTTATTGGCCCTTGGAAGCGGGGCGGACCAAGAGACCCAGTACTTC	CASSLLALGSGADQETQYF
TRBJ2-7	few	15	TRBV3-2	.	TGTGCCAGCAGCCAAGGCAGGGGGTTTGCCTACGAGCAGTACTTC	CASSQGRGFAYEQYF
TRBJ2-3	many	16	TRBV28	.	TGTGCCAGCGCCCAATTGCGACTAGTAGGCACAGATACGCAGTATTTT	CASAQLRLVGTDTQYF
TRBJ2-7	many	14	TRBV30	.	TGTGCCTGGAGTGCATCAATGCTCGGGGGCGAGCAGTACTTC	CAWSASMLGGEQYF
TRBJ2-2	few	15	TRBV28	.	TGTGCCAGCAGCCGGACAGCCTCTACTACCGGGGAGCTGTTTTTT	CASSRTASTTGELFF
TRBJ2-1	few	17	TRBV6-2/TRBV6-3	TRBD1	TGTGCCAGCACTTTCATTCCCCCGGGACAGGGGGCCGGGGAGCAGTTCTTC	CASTFIPPGQGAGEQFF
TRBJ2-7	.	16	TRBV6-2/TRBV6-3	.	TGTGCCAGCAGTTACCACCAGACAGTTTTCTCCTACGAGCAGTACTTC	CASSYHQTVFSYEQYF
TRBJ2-7	many	15	TRBV5-6	.	TGTGCCAGCAGCTTGGAATCAATGGCGATCTACGAGCAGTACTTC	CASSLESMAIYEQYF
TRBJ2-2	few	14	TRBV2	.	TGTGCCAGCAGAGAAGGCGGAAACACCGGGGAGCTGTTTTTT	CASREGGNTGELFF
TRBJ2-7	many	13	TRBV5-5	.	TGTGCCAGCAGCCTCTCGGGAGCCTACGAGCAGTACTTC	CASSLSGAYEQYF
TRBJ2-5	few	15	TRBV27	.	TGTGCCAGCAGTTTATACCCAGGGGTCCAAGAGACCCAGTACTTC	CASSLYPGVQETQYF
TRBJ2-5	many	13	TRBV11-1	.	TGTGCCAGCAGCTTATTAGTCCAAGAGACCCAGTACTTC	CASSLLVQETQYF
TRBJ2-3	many	15	TRBV11-2	.	TGTGCCAGCAGCTTCGGGACCTGGGGAACAGATACGCAGTATTTT	CASSFGTWGTDTQYF
TRBJ2-1	many	11	TRBV7-2	.	TGTGCCAGCAGCCCCGGGACTCCGCAGTTCTTC	CASSPGTPQFF
TRBJ2-4	.	17	TRBV7-9	.	TGTGCCAGCAGCTTAGGAGTCAGGGGGGCAGCCAAAAACATTCAGTACTTC	CASSLGVRGAAKNIQYF
TRBJ2-1	few	17	TRBV9	TRBD2	TGTGGCAGCAGCGTAGAAAGGGGCGGGAGGAAGTACAATGAGCAGTTCTTC	CGSSVERGGRKYNEQFF
TRBJ2-3	many	15	TRBV6-2/TRBV6-3	TRBD2	TGTGCCAGCAGATCCAATAGCGGGAGATCCAGTACGCAGTATTTT	CASRSNSGRSSTQYF
TRBJ2-3	many	15	TRBV28	.	TGTGCCAGCAGTCCCGGGGAGCCCGGCCGGGATCCGCAGTATTTT	CASSPGEPGRDPQYF
TRBJ2-7	.	13	TRBV19	.	TGTGCCAGTAGAGCTAGCTGGTCCTACGAGCAGTACTTC	CASRASWSYEQYF